This TCR beta chain was sequenced during a study of cytomegalovirus exposure and HLA in healthy donors. Donors consisted of healthy bone marrow donors. V was pared by 3 bases and J by 0 bases, with 3 bases of the junction left unmatched. The CDR3 has 15 residues. Germline V gives CDR1 LNHNV, CDR2 YYDKDF (reference sequence). Primers for the PCR totalled 60 Vbeta and 13 Jbeta. Some clones are missing from TCRdb's copy, which holds only in-frame ones; the method was immunoSEQ multiplex PCR. The sample has some 110,000 clones, around three quarters seen once; the top ten hold 3%. The origin of this receptor is a woman between 18 and 29 years old in good health and CMV-seropositive. Sample: PBMCs. The chain joins TRBV15 to TRBJ1-1; 8 positions agree with TRBD1. CDR3 nucleotides: TGTGCCACCAGCAGGGGGGACAGGATGAACACTGAAGCTTTCTTT. The encoded protein is CATSRGDRMNTEAFF.